By sample share, the clone carrying this T cell receptor beta chain is large. Its antigen is unidentified. Amplification of TRBV12-4/TRBJ1-2 clonotypes used adaptor-ligated barcode primers. TCRdb re-analysed the multiplex PCR reads in MiXCR, keeping a single row per CDR3 protein. The table has fewer than 1,500 distinct CDR3 sequences, approximately 30% seen once. General study findings and limits: The TCR gene usage of tumor memory CD4+ T cells clustered together with blood and lymph node memory CD4+ cells and with lymph node naive CD4+ cells. Naive CD4+ cells shared about 14% of tumor Treg sequences. Tumor Treg TCRs overlapped most with tumor naive CD4+ cells.

CD4+CD45RO+CD25- cells were isolated as memory CD4+ T cells. Trimming took 5 bases from V and 9 from J, leaving 13 bases between them. CDR3 length: 12 residues. Sequencing input: memory CD4+ T cells sorted from blood. Described subset: memory CD4+ T cells, CD4+CD45RO+CD25-. The chain carries TRBV12-3 or TRBV12-4 and TRBJ1-2; D is perhaps TRBD1 (6 bases). The clonotype originates from a female donor with breast cancer. CDR3: CASSTIQGRYTF. In DNA form, the CDR3 reads TGTGCCAGCAGTACGATTCAGGGGCGCTACACCTTC.